What follows are 24 T cell receptor beta chains derived from one specimen sequenced in a study of tissue T cells after allogeneic stem cell transplantation. Time point given: mouse harvest day 7 after allogeneic transplant. The graft held 10^6 splenic CD5+ T cells and 10^7 T-cell-depleted bone marrow cells. The method was immunoSEQ multiplex PCR; TCRdb's version includes in-frame clones alone and lacks a portion of them. The sample lists 6,400 or so clones; around 50% were seen once. Sequencing used gut tissue. These receptors came from a female BALB/c mouse given C57BL/6 T cells with graft-versus-host disease after an allogeneic hematopoietic cell transplant.

On this clone itself: Any gene name here is a mouse gene name. The chain's CDR3 is CASSLAGGSGQLYF. CDR3 bases read: TGTGCCAGCTCTCTCGCTGGGGGGAGCGGGCAGCTCTAC. The chain has TRBV12-1 and TRBJ2-2, with TRBD2 matching 8 bases. The observed sequence ends 1 residue before the CDR3 terminus, with the missing tail filled in from the germline J gene. Trimming removed 0 bases from V and 7 bases from J; junction bases left unmatched: 3. Germline V gene data show CDR1 as SGHSN and CDR2 as HYEKVE. CDR3 size: 14 residues.

With respect to this clone: Gene names and germline match the mouse. Read sequence stops 1 residue before the CDR3 end, and the germline J gene provides the missing end. This rearrangement joins TRBV3 to TRBJ1-6; no clear D gene. TRBJ1-6 is known as an ORF, though its function is uncertain. Trimming cost V 4 bases and J 0 bases, with 1 base left between them. CDR1 is SNHLY and CDR2 is FYNGKV in the germline V gene (reference sequence). There are 13 residues in the CDR3. The covered CDR3 bases are TGTGCCAGCAGCTATTCCTATAATTCGCCCCTCTAC. This gives the protein CASSYSYNSPLY. In full, the CDR3 reads CASSYSYNSPLYF.

Details on this clone: The junction differs from germline at one of its ends, possibly a read error. Genes and germline are mouse. The read terminates 1 residue before the CDR3 end, so the remaining end is supplied by the germline J gene. The sample holds other DNA sequences that translate to the same CDR3. V gene TRBV1 combines with J gene TRBJ1-1; possibly TRBD1 for D (6 bases). From germline, CDR1 is NSQYPW and CDR2 LRSPGD (reference sequence). The length of the CDR3 is 13 residues. CDR3 sequence: CTCSAGEGTEVFF. The covered CDR3 bases are TGTACCTGCAGTGCAGGGGAGGGCACAGAAGTCTTC. Full variable domain (remainder filled in from reference TRBV1 and TRBJ1-1): VTLLEQNPRWRLVPRGQAVNLRCILKNSQYPWMSWYQQDLQKQLQWLFTLRSPGDKEVKSLPGADYLATRVTDTELRLQVANMSQGRTLYCTCSAGEGTEVFFGKGTRLTVV.

Concerning this clone: Mouse names are used for the genes. The CDR3 end falls 1 residue outside the read, so it is completed with the germline J gene. This chain connects TRBV24 to TRBJ1-1; TRBD1 might be the D (6 bases). The CDR3 is 14 residues long. V shed 6 bases and J shed 0 bases, with 11 bases lying between them. Germline V CDR1 and CDR2: KGHTA, FRNEEI. The part of the CDR3 DNA that was read is TGTGCCAGCAGACCGGGACAAACAAACACAGAAGTCTTC. It encodes CASRPGQTNTEVF. The whole CDR3 region reads CASRPGQTNTEVFF.

A few counts support this clone. Gene names are the mouse ones. The observed sequence ends 1 residue before the CDR3 terminus, with the missing tail filled in from the germline J gene. The V call is TRBV19, the J call TRBJ2-7; D assignment may be TRBD1 or TRBD2 (6 bases each). Germline loops: CDR1 FNHDT, CDR2 SITEND (reference sequence). CDR3 length: 14 residues. The ends were cut back, 2 bases at V and 3 bases at J, with 12 bases in the middle. The CDR3 loop reads CASSIRRGVYEQYF. Partial CDR3 DNA: TGTGCCAGCAGTATTCGTAGGGGGGTCTATGAACAGTAC. Full variable domain (outside the CDR3, taken from reference TRBV19 and TRBJ2-7): GGIITQTPKFLIGQEGQKLTLKCQQNFNHDTMYWYRQDSGKGLRLIYYSITENDLQKGDLSEGYDASREKKSSFSLTVTSAQKNEMAVFLCASSIRRGVYEQYFGPGTRLTVL.

Turning to this clone: Gene names and germline match the mouse. The read terminates 1 residue before the CDR3 end, so the remaining end is supplied by the germline J gene. The chain carries TRBV1 and TRBJ2-7; 8 nucleotides match TRBD2. The CDR3 contains 15 residues. Germline lookup yields CDR1 NSQYPW and CDR2 LRSPGD (reference sequence). V dropped 0 bases and J dropped 3; count of bases not matched to a gene: 4. CDR3 DNA, as far as it was read: TGCACCTGCAGTGCAGAAGGGGGGGGGCGCTATGAACAGTAC. Its protein is CTCSAEGGGRYEQY. In full, the CDR3 reads CTCSAEGGGRYEQYF. The full variable domain, with the rest looked up from reference TRBV1 and TRBJ2-7, is VTLLEQNPRWRLVPRGQAVNLRCILKNSQYPWMSWYQQDLQKQLQWLFTLRSPGDKEVKSLPGADYLATRVTDTELRLQVANMSQGRTLYCTCSAEGGGRYEQYFGPGTRLTVL.

As to this clone: Gene names are the mouse ones. The read ends 1 residue shy of where the CDR3 ends; the end is completed using the germline J gene. The genes are TRBV26 and TRBJ1-3, with TRBD1 as a possible D gene (6 bases). The CDR3 runs 16 residues. Looked up from germline, CDR1 is KGHPV and CDR2 is FQNQEV (reference sequence). The V end lost 2 bases, the J end lost 0 bases, and 11 bases lay between the germline ends. CDR3 DNA, as far as it was read: TGTGCCAGCAGTCTGCGGGACAACTATTCTGGAAATACGCTCTAT. Its translation is CASSLRDNYSGNTLY. The CDR3 reads in full as CASSLRDNYSGNTLYF.

As to this clone: Any gene name here is a mouse gene name. The DNA ends 1 residue before the CDR3 does, and the rest of the CDR3 is filled in from the germline J gene. The rearrangement uses TRBV26 and TRBJ2-4; TRBD1 aligns across 8 bases. With 4 bases clipped from V and 7 bases from J, the junction kept 4 bases outside the gene matches. Germline-derived CDR1 and CDR2 are KGHPV and FQNQEV (reference sequence). The length of the CDR3 is 13 residues. The part of the CDR3 DNA that was read is TGTGCCAGCAGTCCCGGGACAGGTGACACCTTGTAC. Translating it yields CASSPGTGDTLY. The complete CDR3 sequence is CASSPGTGDTLYF.

Details on this clone: These gene names are mouse names. The read ends 1 residue before the CDR3 terminus; that terminus is restored from the germline J gene. This chain connects TRBV19 to TRBJ2-7; weak D call: TRBD1 (6 bases). V lost 3 bases and J 6 bases, leaving 10 bases between the germline ends. The CDR3 consists of 12 residues. CDR1 is FNHDT and CDR2 is SITEND in the germline V gene (reference sequence). Incomplete CDR3 DNA: TGTGCCAGCAGTAGAGGGGGAAGTGAACAGTAC. Protein sequence: CASSRGGSEQY. The whole CDR3 sequence is CASSRGGSEQYF.

As concerns this clone: Gene names and germline refer to mouse. The read terminates 1 residue before the CDR3 end, so the remaining end is supplied by the germline J gene. The rearrangement links TRBV5 to TRBJ2-4; TRBD2 matches 10 bases. Germline V gene data show CDR1 as LGHNA and CDR2 as YNLKQL (reference sequence). The CDR3 is 17 residues long. J lost 0 bases, V lost 0 bases, and 3 bases had no gene match. The CDR3: CASSQDWGGPSQNTLYF. The covered CDR3 bases are TGTGCCAGCAGCCAAGACTGGGGGGGCCCTAGTCAAAACACCTTGTAC.

The table lists this clone with a few counts. The genes and germline here are from mouse. The CDR3 extends 1 residue past the end of the read, so its final part is completed from the germline J gene. This chain connects TRBV23 to TRBJ2-7. This CDR3 is built from 14 residues. The germline V gene has CDR1 KGHTA and CDR2 FQNQQP. The DNA read from the CDR3 is TGCTCCAGCAGTCAATCGGGGAAGAACTATGAACAGTAC. As protein: CSSSQSGKNYEQY. The whole CDR3 sequence reads CSSSQSGKNYEQYF.

Notes on this clone: Here the gene names and germline are mouse. The CDR3 end is not reached by the read, which stops 1 residue before it; the germline J gene fills it in. The chain employs TRBV3 and TRBJ2-1, with TRBD2 matching over 14 bases. The germline CDR1 and CDR2 sequences are SNHLY and FYNGKV (reference sequence). CDR3 length equals 16 residues. Unmatched junction bases numbered 7, after V lost 5 bases and J lost 7 bases. CDR3 DNA, as far as it was read: TGTGCCAGCAGCGTGGGACTGGGGGGGCGCGGAGCTGAGCAGTTC. Protein product: CASSVGLGGRGAEQF. In full, the CDR3 reads CASSVGLGGRGAEQFF. The complete variable domain, with remaining parts taken from reference TRBV3 and TRBJ2-1, reads GPKVLQIPSHQIIDMGQMVTLNCDPVSNHLYFYWYKQILGQQMEFLVNFYNGKVMEKSKLFKDQFSVERPDGSYFTLKIQPTALEDSAVYFCASSVGLGGRGAEQFFGPGTRLTVL.

Comments on this clone: Each gene name is a mouse one. The read falls 1 residue short of the CDR3 end, and the missing part is taken from the germline J gene. The genes are TRBV26 and TRBJ2-5; tentative D call: TRBD2 (6 bases). Trimming removed 6 bases from V and 1 base from J, with 8 bases in between. Germline CDR1 KGHPV, CDR2 FQNQEV (reference sequence). There are 13 residues in the CDR3. The CDR3 bases that were read are TGTGCCAGCAGCCGGGGGGACCAAGACACCCAGTAC. Translating it yields CASSRGDQDTQY. The entire CDR3 protein is CASSRGDQDTQYF.

For this clone: The genes and germline here are from mouse. The CDR3 end lies 1 residue beyond the end of the read and is filled in from the germline J gene. Different DNA sequences within this sample yield the same CDR3. V usage is TRBV26 and J usage is TRBJ2-4, with a possible D match to TRBD1 (6 bases). CDR1 and CDR2 (germline): KGHPV, FQNQEV (reference sequence). CDR3 length: 15 residues. V was cut by 4 bases and J by 0 bases, with 11 bases left in between. The chain's CDR3 is CASSPYRASQNTLYF. The covered CDR3 bases are TGTGCCAGCAGTCCCTACAGGGCTAGTCAAAACACCTTGTAC. Together with reference TRBV26 and TRBJ2-4, the CDR3 gives the full variable domain: NSKVIQTPRYLVKGQGQKAKMRCIPEKGHPVVFWYQQNKNNEFKFLINFQNQEVLQQIDMTEKRFSAECPSNSPCSLEIQSSEAGDSALYLCASSPYRASQNTLYFGAGTRLSVL.

In regard to this clone: Mouse gene names and germline throughout. The read terminates 1 residue before the CDR3 end, so the remaining end is supplied by the germline J gene. V usage is TRBV26 and J usage is TRBJ1-3, with a possible D match to TRBD1 (5 bases). Germline V lookup: CDR1 KGHPV, CDR2 FQNQEV (reference sequence). CDR3 length: 14 amino acids. V was pared by 2 bases and J by 0 bases, with 5 bases between. Incomplete CDR3 DNA: TGTGCCAGCAGTCTGGGGGGTTCTGGAAATACGCTCTAT. Translating it yields CASSLGGSGNTLY. The complete CDR3 sequence is CASSLGGSGNTLYF.

This clone was counted only a few times. Each gene name is a mouse one. The read ends 1 residue shy of where the CDR3 ends; the end is completed using the germline J gene. The V gene is TRBV26, the J gene TRBJ2-3; tentative D call: TRBD2 (5 bases). Germline-derived CDR1 and CDR2 are KGHPV and FQNQEV (reference sequence). Deletions cut 4 bases from V and 2 bases from J, with 7 bases between. There are 13 residues in the CDR3. The covered CDR3 bases are TGTGCCAGCAGTCCCGGACTTGCAGAAACGCTGTAT. It codes for CASSPGLAETLY. The whole CDR3 sequence is CASSPGLAETLYF.

As to this clone: The genes are named according to mouse. The CDR3 goes on 1 residue after the read ends, and that part is filled in from the germline J gene. The V call is TRBV16, the J call TRBJ1-2; unclear D gene. Trimming pared 1 base from V and 0 bases from J, leaving 3 bases between. Germline V lookup: CDR1 SGHSA, CDR2 FRNQAP. The CDR3 consists of 13 residues. The sequenced part of the CDR3 DNA is TGTGCAAGCAGCTTAGCAGCAAACTCCGACTACACC. Protein product: CASSLAANSDYT. The whole CDR3 region reads CASSLAANSDYTF.

Concerning this clone: Mouse gene names apply. Incomplete CDR3 DNA: TGTGCCAGCAGGTCGGACTGGGGTGAACAGTAC. Translating it yields CASRSDWGEQY. The whole CDR3 protein is CASRSDWGEQYF. The chain couples TRBV15 to TRBJ2-7; TRBD2 matches 9 bases. The read falls 1 residue short of the CDR3 end, and the missing part is taken from the germline J gene. The CDR3 covers 12 residues. After removal of 6 bases from V and 6 bases from J, the junction contained 3 bases not matched to a gene. Germline V gene lookup returns CDR1 SGHND and CDR2 FRSKSL.

Note on this clone: Gene names and germline match the mouse. The read halts 1 residue ahead of the CDR3 end, with the missing end drawn from the germline J gene. V gene TRBV13-3 combines with J gene TRBJ2-5; TRBD1 is a possible D gene (6 bases). The CDR3 has 13 amino acids. Germline values: CDR1 NNHDY, CDR2 SYVADS. Trimming shortened V by 3 bases and J by 4 bases, and 9 bases separated the two germline ends. This CDR3 is CASSAQGKDTQYF. The CDR3 bases that were read are TGTGCCAGCAGTGCGCAGGGGAAAGACACCCAGTAC. Filled out from reference TRBV13-3 and TRBJ2-5, the complete variable domain reads EAAVTQSPRSKVAVTGGKVTLSCHQTNNHDYMYWYRQDTGHGLRLIHYSYVADSTEKGDIPDGYKASRPSQENFSLILELASLSQTAVYFCASSAQGKDTQYFGPGTRLLVL.

Comments on this clone: Genes and germline are mouse. The missing CDR3 end, 1 residue past where the read stops, is filled in from the germline J gene. The chain employs TRBV3 and TRBJ2-4; 11 bases line up with TRBD2. Germline values: CDR1 SNHLY, CDR2 FYNGKV (reference sequence). V lost 5 bases and J lost 6; bases outside the gene matches: 10. The CDR3 contains 16 residues. The CDR3 protein is CASSRPGTGGGNTLYF. The DNA read from the CDR3 is TGTGCCAGCAGCCGTCCCGGGACTGGGGGCGGGAACACCTTGTAC.

With respect to this clone: The listed genes are named as in mouse. The missing CDR3 end, 1 residue past where the read stops, is filled in from the germline J gene. This chain uses TRBV12-2 with TRBJ2-5, with 12 positions matching TRBD2. J gave up 5 bases and V 4 bases, and 6 bases lay outside the gene matches. This CDR3 spans 15 amino acids. Germline V lookup: CDR1 SGHLS, CDR2 HYDKME. Here the CDR3 reads CASSVDWGGADTQYF. The DNA read from the CDR3 is TGTGCCAGCTCCGTCGACTGGGGGGGCGCAGACACCCAGTAC.

Points on this clone: The gene names given are mouse names. The read ends 1 residue shy of where the CDR3 ends; the end is completed using the germline J gene. The chain joins TRBV29 to TRBJ1-1; TRBD1 aligns across 7 bases. The CDR3 has 11 amino acids. J lost 6 bases, V lost 5 bases, and 0 bases had no gene match. Germline V gene lookup returns CDR1 MSHET and CDR2 SYDVDS. The covered CDR3 bases are TGTGCTAGCAGTGACAGGGCAGAAGTCTTC. This sequence encodes CASSDRAEVF. In full, the CDR3 is CASSDRAEVFF.

In the case of this clone: Gene names are the mouse ones. From the germline J gene comes the end of the CDR3, since the read stops 1 residue before it. This rearrangement joins TRBV13-2 to TRBJ2-1; no reliable D call. Germline V gene lookup returns CDR1 NNHNN and CDR2 SYGAGS (reference sequence). This CDR3 contains 13 residues. Trimming pared 2 bases from V and 0 bases from J, leaving 3 bases between. CDR3 DNA (partial): TGTGCCAGCGGTGAAGATAACTATGCTGAGCAGTTC. It translates to CASGEDNYAEQF. The full CDR3 reads CASGEDNYAEQFF.

This clone was counted a few times. Gene and germline names: mouse. The read gets to within 1 residue of the CDR3 end, and the germline J gene fills in the rest. The chain employs TRBV12-1 and TRBJ2-3; TRBD2 agrees at 8 bases. The trim removed 4 bases at V and 0 bases at J, leaving 5 bases unmatched. CDR1 is SGHSN and CDR2 is HYEKVE in the germline V gene. CDR3 size: 15 residues. The part of the CDR3 DNA that was read is TGTGCCAGCTCAAACTGGGGGTCTAGTGCAGAAACGCTGTAT. It translates to CASSNWGSSAETLY. The CDR3, in full, reads CASSNWGSSAETLYF.